The sequence of this T cell receptor (beta chain) was determined in a study of T cells in Graves' hyperthyroidism and ophthalmopathy. This CDR3 has 14 amino acids. V gave up 6 bases and J gave up 4 bases, with 12 bases separating them. Patients counted as stable if ophthalmopathy did not develop within 18 months. Recently diagnosed hyperthyroidism of less than 2 months' duration affected patients aged 18 to 65. Pregnant or lactating patients were excluded, as were those with uncontrolled infection or other autoimmune disease. Each diagnosis drew on symptoms, thyroxine, TRAb, thyroid ultrasound and orbital computed tomography findings. TCR beta CDR3 region amplification was performed from RNA transcripts. First-round RT-PCR targeting the TCR CDR3 was performed with the HTBI primer set. TCRdb re-called the multiplex PCR reads with MiXCR, one entry per CDR3 protein. There are roughly 100,000 distinct CDR3 sequences in the sample; roughly 40% occur only once, and roughly 10% lies in the top ten.

This clonotype was seen ten or more times. The sequence derives from a woman under 40 with Graves' hyperthyroidism. The genes are TRBV12-3 or TRBV12-4 and TRBJ1-4, with D possibly being TRBD1 (5 bases). Input material: peripheral blood or thyroid tissue (not recorded which). CDR3 amino acids: CASSFRDLNEKLFF. The CDR3 bases are TGTGCCAGCAGCTTCCGGGACCTTAATGAAAAACTGTTTTTT.